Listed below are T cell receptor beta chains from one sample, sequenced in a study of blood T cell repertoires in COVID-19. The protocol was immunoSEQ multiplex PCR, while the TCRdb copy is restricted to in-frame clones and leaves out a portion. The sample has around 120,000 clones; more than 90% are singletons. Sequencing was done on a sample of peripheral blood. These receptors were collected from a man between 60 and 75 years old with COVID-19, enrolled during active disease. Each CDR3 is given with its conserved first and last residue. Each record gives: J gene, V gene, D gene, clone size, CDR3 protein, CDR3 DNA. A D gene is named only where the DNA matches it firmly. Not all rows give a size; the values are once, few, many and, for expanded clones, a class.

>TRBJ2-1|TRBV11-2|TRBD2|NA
CASSLDFSGSSYNEQFF
TGTGCCAGCAGCTTAGATTTTAGCGGGAGCTCCTACAATGAGCAGTTCTTC
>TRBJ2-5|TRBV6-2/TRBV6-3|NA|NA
CASSFGQGGGETQYF
TGTGCCAGCAGTTTTGGGCAGGGAGGAGGAGAGACCCAGTACTTC
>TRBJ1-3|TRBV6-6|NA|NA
CASSSQAPSGNTIYF
TGTGCCAGCAGTTCCCAGGCCCCATCTGGAAACACCATATATTTT
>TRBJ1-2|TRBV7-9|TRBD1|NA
CASRPDRGNYGYTF
TGTGCCAGCAGACCGGACAGGGGGAACTATGGCTACACCTTC
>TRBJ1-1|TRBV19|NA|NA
CASSIDPRERAEAFF
TGTGCCAGTAGTATAGACCCCAGGGAAAGGGCTGAAGCTTTCTTT
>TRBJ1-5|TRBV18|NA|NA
CASSQTENSNQPQHF
TGTGCCAGCTCACAAACAGAGAATAGCAATCAGCCCCAGCATTTT
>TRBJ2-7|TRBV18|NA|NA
CASSLLTDYEQYF
TGTGCCAGCTCACTGTTGACAGACTACGAGCAGTACTTC
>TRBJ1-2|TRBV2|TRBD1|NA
CASSETSGGYFAGYTF
TGTGCCAGCAGTGAAACTTCAGGGGGCTATTTCGCGGGCTACACCTTC
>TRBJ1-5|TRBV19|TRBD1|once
CASSTPGDRSDQPQHF
TGTGCCAGTAGTACACCCGGGGACAGGTCCGATCAGCCCCAGCATTTT
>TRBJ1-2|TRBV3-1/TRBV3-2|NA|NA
CASSHFDRNYGYTF
TGTGCCAGCAGCCATTTCGACAGAAACTATGGCTACACCTTC
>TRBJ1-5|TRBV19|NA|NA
CASSLVGDSNQPQHF
TGTGCCAGTAGTTTGGTAGGGGATAGCAATCAGCCCCAGCATTTT
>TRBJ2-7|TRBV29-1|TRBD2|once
CSVATSGSYEQYF
TGCAGCGTGGCGACTAGCGGGTCCTACGAGCAGTACTTC
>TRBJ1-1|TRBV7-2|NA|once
CASSLVPQGRNTEAFF
TGTGCCAGCAGCTTAGTTCCGCAGGGTAGGAACACTGAAGCTTTCTTT
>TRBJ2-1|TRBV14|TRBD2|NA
CASSQTSGRAGAEQFF
TGTGCCAGCAGCCAGACTAGCGGGAGGGCCGGGGCTGAGCAGTTCTTC
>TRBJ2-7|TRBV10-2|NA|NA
CASSGSARGNEQYF
TGCGCCAGCAGTGGGTCAGCCCGGGGTAACGAGCAGTACTTC
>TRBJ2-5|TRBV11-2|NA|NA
CASSWGGRGETQYF
TGTGCCAGCAGCTGGGGGGGCAGGGGAGAGACCCAGTACTTC
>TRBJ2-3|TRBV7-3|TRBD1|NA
CASSLGGTGRTDTQYF
TGTGCCAGCAGCTTAGGAGGGACAGGGCGGACAGATACGCAGTATTTT
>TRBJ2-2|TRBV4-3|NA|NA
CASSQEERTGELFF
TGCGCCAGCAGCCAAGAAGAGAGAACCGGGGAGCTGTTTTTT
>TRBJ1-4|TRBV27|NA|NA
CASSLSPRQGSGEKLFF
TGTGCCAGCAGTTTATCTCCTCGCCAGGGCAGTGGTGAAAAACTGTTTTTT
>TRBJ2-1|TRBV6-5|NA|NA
CASSYSVRSSYNEQFF
TGTGCCAGCAGTTACTCGGTGCGGAGCTCCTACAATGAGCAGTTCTTC
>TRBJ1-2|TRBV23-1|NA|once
CASSQSGQLLVRGGYTF
TGCGCCAGCAGTCAATCGGGGCAGTTGCTGGTGCGTGGCGGCTACACCTTC
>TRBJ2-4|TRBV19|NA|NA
CASSIDTSDIQYF
TGTGCCAGTAGTATTGATACTAGTGACATTCAGTACTTC
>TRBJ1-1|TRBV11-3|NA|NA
CASSPRTGNTEAFF
TGTGCCAGCAGCCCAAGGACGGGAAACACTGAAGCTTTCTTT
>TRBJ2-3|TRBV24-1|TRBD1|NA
CATSDPLGGRGQYF
TGTGCCACCAGTGATCCCTTAGGGGGCAGGGGGCAGTATTTT